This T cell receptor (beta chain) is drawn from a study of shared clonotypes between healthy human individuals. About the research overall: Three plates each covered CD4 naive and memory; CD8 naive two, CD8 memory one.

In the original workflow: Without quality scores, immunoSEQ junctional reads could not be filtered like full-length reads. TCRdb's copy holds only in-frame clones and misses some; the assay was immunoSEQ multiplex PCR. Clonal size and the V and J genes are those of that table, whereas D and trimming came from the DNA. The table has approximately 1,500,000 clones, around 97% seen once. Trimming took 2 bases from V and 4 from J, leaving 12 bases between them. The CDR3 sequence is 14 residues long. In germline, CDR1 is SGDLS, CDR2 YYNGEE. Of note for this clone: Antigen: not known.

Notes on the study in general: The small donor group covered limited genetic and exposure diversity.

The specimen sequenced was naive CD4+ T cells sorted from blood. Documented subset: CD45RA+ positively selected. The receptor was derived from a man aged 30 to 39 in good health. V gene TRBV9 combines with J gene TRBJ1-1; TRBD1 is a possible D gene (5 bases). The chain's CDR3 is CASSVGPVSTEAFF. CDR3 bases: TGTGCCAGCAGCGTGGGACCCGTGAGCACTGAAGCTTTCTTT.